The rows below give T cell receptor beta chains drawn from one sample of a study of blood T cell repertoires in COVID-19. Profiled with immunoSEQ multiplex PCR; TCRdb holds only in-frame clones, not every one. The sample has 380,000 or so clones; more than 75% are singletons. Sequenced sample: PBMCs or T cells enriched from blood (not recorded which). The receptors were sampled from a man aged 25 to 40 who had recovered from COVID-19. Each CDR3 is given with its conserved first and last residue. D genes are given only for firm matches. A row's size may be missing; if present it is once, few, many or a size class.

TGTGCCAGCAGCTTAGTGGCAGGGGAGGGCTACACCTTC	CASSLVAGEGYTF	TRBV7-6	TRBJ1-2	NA	NA
TGTGCCAGTAGTCAGGGAGGGGTAGGCTACGAGCAGTACTTC	CASSQGGVGYEQYF	TRBV19	TRBJ2-7	TRBD2	NA
TGTGCCAGCAGCATGGGCAGGGACTATGGCTACACCTTC	CASSMGRDYGYTF	TRBV2	TRBJ1-2	NA	few
TGTGCCAGCAGCCGTCCCGGGACAGGGCAGAACACTGAAGCTTTCTTT	CASSRPGTGQNTEAFF	TRBV28	TRBJ1-1	TRBD1	NA
TGTGCCAGCAGCTTAGACGGGGGAGAAGCTTTCTTT	CASSLDGGEAFF	TRBV7-2	TRBJ1-1	NA	NA
TGCGCCAGCAGCTTGGAAAAGGTCGGGGGTGGCTACACCTTC	CASSLEKVGGGYTF	TRBV5-1	TRBJ1-2	NA	once
TGTGCCAGCAGCTTAGATAGTTGGGGGCCCTCAACCACAGATACGCAGTATTTT	CASSLDSWGPSTTDTQYF	TRBV11-2	TRBJ2-3	NA	NA
TGTGCCAGCAGCTTACTTTCCGAGCAGTACTTC	CASSLLSEQYF	TRBV6-1	TRBJ2-7	NA	NA
TGTGCCAGCAGCTGGGGGACTAGCGGGGGTGAGACCCAGTACTTC	CASSWGTSGGETQYF	TRBV5-6	TRBJ2-5	TRBD2	NA
TGTGCCAGCAGACAGGGTCCCTTCTATGGCTACACCTTC	CASRQGPFYGYTF	TRBV27	TRBJ1-2	NA	NA
TGTGCCAGTGCGGCAGGGGGTGCAACTAATGAAAAACTGTTTTTT	CASAAGGATNEKLFF	TRBV19	TRBJ1-4	TRBD1	NA
TGTGCCAGCAGTTTTGGGGTGGACATAAGGGACACTGAAGCTTTCTTT	CASSFGVDIRDTEAFF	TRBV5-6	TRBJ1-1	NA	NA
TGCGCCAGCAGTGAGTCGCAATCCGGGGGGACCTACAATGAGCAGTTCTTC	CASSESQSGGTYNEQFF	TRBV10-2	TRBJ2-1	TRBD2	NA
TGTGCCACCAGCATCCTCCGGGCGGGGCAGTTTGAAAAACTGTTTTTT	CATSILRAGQFEKLFF	TRBV15	TRBJ1-4	NA	NA
TGTGCCAGCAGCGGCGGGGCCTACGAGCAGTACTTC	CASSGGAYEQYF	TRBV5-6	TRBJ2-7	NA	NA
TGTGCCAGCAGCTCAGGGACAGTTAGCAATCAGCCCCAGCATTTT	CASSSGTVSNQPQHF	TRBV7-9	TRBJ1-5	TRBD1	few
TGTGCCAGCAGCTTGGACAGGGACCAGGCAGAGACCCAGTACTTC	CASSLDRDQAETQYF	TRBV5-5	TRBJ2-5	NA	NA
TGTGCCAGCAGTCCGGAGCCCATCTCTGGCTACACCTTC	CASSPEPISGYTF	TRBV7-2	TRBJ1-2	NA	NA
TGTGCCAGCAGTTTCGACAGAGGAAACACCATATATTTT	CASSFDRGNTIYF	TRBV25-1	TRBJ1-3	NA	NA
TGTGCCAGCAGCGGGACTAGCGGGACCTCGAGCACCGGGGAGCTGTTTTTT	CASSGTSGTSSTGELFF	TRBV9	TRBJ2-2	TRBD2	NA
TGCGCCAGCAGCTTGACGGTCGGACTATGGAATGAGCAGTTCTTC	CASSLTVGLWNEQFF	TRBV5-1	TRBJ2-1	NA	NA
TGTGCCAGCTCGCCACAGGGGGCCCCGGTTTTGGAGGGGCAGTTCTTC	CASSPQGAPVLEGQFF	TRBV18	TRBJ2-1	TRBD1	NA
TGCGCCAGCAGCTTGCAGGGGGTGGAGTATGGCTACACCTTC	CASSLQGVEYGYTF	TRBV5-1	TRBJ1-2	TRBD1	NA
TGTGCCAGCAGTTACTCGATGCTAGCGGTTACCTACGAGCAGTACTTC	CASSYSMLAVTYEQYF	TRBV6-2/TRBV6-3	TRBJ2-7	TRBD2	NA
TGTGCCAGCAGTCCCAGGGGCGGCGAGCAGTACTTC	CASSPRGGEQYF	TRBV6-5	TRBJ2-7	NA	NA
TGTGCCAGCAGTGGTTTGTTGGGGGGAAATGAGCAGTTCTTC	CASSGLLGGNEQFF	TRBV2	TRBJ2-1	NA	NA
TGTGCCAGCAGCCTTCCAGGGGTGCTCAACTATGGCTACACCTTC	CASSLPGVLNYGYTF	TRBV7-9	TRBJ1-2	NA	NA
TGTGCCAGCAGCTTAGGGTACCGGGAGCCCCAGCATTTT	CASSLGYREPQHF	TRBV7-2	TRBJ1-5	NA	NA
TGCGCCAGCAGCCAAGCCGTCGTGGTAGCGGGGGGAAATGAGCAGTTCTTC	CASSQAVVVAGGNEQFF	TRBV4-1	TRBJ2-1	TRBD2	once
TGTGCCAGCAGCTTAGATAGCGGGGGATCTAATGAGCAGTTCTTC	CASSLDSGGSNEQFF	TRBV7-3	TRBJ2-1	TRBD2	few
TGTGCCAGCAGCCAGACAGGGGCTTACAATGAGCAGTTCTTC	CASSQTGAYNEQFF	TRBV3-1/TRBV3-2	TRBJ2-1	TRBD1	NA
TGTGCCAGTAGGACCGGACAGGGCAACTTTCCAAGCAATCAGCCCCAGCATTTT	CASRTGQGNFPSNQPQHF	TRBV19	TRBJ1-5	TRBD1	NA
TGTGCCAGCAGCCAGGGAGCAGGGGGCGTCGCCTACGAGCAGTACTTC	CASSQGAGGVAYEQYF	TRBV3-1/TRBV3-2	TRBJ2-7	TRBD1	NA
TGTGCCAGCAGTGAATCCCCTGGGAGTGAAAAACTGTTTTTT	CASSESPGSEKLFF	TRBV6-1	TRBJ1-4	NA	NA
TGCAGCGTCGATTCCGGGACAGGGAACACTGAAGCTTTCTTT	CSVDSGTGNTEAFF	TRBV29-1	TRBJ1-1	TRBD1	NA
TGTGCCAGCAGCACAGGGGGCCTTCTTAATGAAAAACTGTTTTTT	CASSTGGLLNEKLFF	TRBV6-5	TRBJ1-4	TRBD1	NA
TGTGCCAGCAGCTTCACAGGCGAGCAGTACTTC	CASSFTGEQYF	TRBV7-9	TRBJ2-7	NA	NA